Listed here are 32 T cell receptor beta chains from one sample, sequenced in a study of beta chain features in type 1 diabetes (dated by TCRdb to the late 2010s). Receptor amplification or capture employed the immunoSEQ multiplex PCR assay. The entire amount of isolated RNA was reverse transcribed using the High Capacity cDNA Reverse Transcription Kit, so the sequenced TCRB transcripts were expressed ones. Entries here come from immuneACCESS through TCRdb and include only in-frame sequences with V and J called. Some clones fail to appear in such tables; in the studies checked, an unresolved V gene covers under half of the shortfall, and the cause of the remainder is unknown. For this sample there are around 650,000 clones; roughly 12% appear just once. The biggest ten clones account for 0.09% to 0.15% of the sample. The antigens for these receptors are not known. Overall results and qualifications from the work: Type 1 diabetes patients showed a moderate but significant shortening of TCRB CDR3 length in all four CD4+ subsets.

The specimen sequenced was naive CD4+ T cells from blood. The cell subset or site tag for this specimen amounts to: true naive CD4+ T cells. Receptors originate from a man between 25 and 39 years old with type 1 diabetes.

The chain joins TRBV29-1 to TRBJ1-2; D is unclear. Trimming cost V 7 bases and J 2 bases, with 14 bases left between them. CDR3 length equals 13 residues. Germline V gene data show CDR1 as SQVTM and CDR2 as ANQGSEA. CDR3 region: CSAKKAANYGYTF. The CDR3 DNA follows: TGCAGCGCCAAAAAGGCCGCAAACTATGGCTACACCTTC. Full variable domain (rest looked up from reference TRBV29-1 and TRBJ1-2): SAVISQKPSRDICQRGTSLTIQCQVDSQVTMMFWYRQQPGQSLTLIATANQGSEATYESGFVIDKFPISRPNLTFSTLTVSNMSPEDSSIYLCSAKKAANYGYTFGSGTRLTVV.

This clone turned up a few times. V usage is TRBV13 and J usage is TRBJ2-3; D not certain. With 7 bases removed from V and 5 bases from J, the gap between germline ends came to 16 bases. Germline V lookup: CDR1 PRHDT, CDR2 FYEKMQ (reference sequence). The CDR3 runs 14 residues. Here the CDR3 DNA reads TGTGCCAGCACCCTCGGGCGCCTGGGAGATACGCAGTATTTT. Encoded protein: CASTLGRLGDTQYF.

This clone showed up just a few times. V and J are TRBV25-1 and TRBJ2-2, with TRBD1 identical over 11 bases. Trimming at V came to 4 bases and at J to 0 bases, leaving 7 bases not matched to a gene. The germline V gene encodes CDR1 MGHDK and CDR2 SYGVNS. The CDR3 consists of 18 residues. The CDR3 DNA reads TGTGCCAGCAGTGGAGCGCCGGGACAGGGGGCGAACACCGGGGAGCTGTTTTTT. This gives the protein CASSGAPGQGANTGELFF.

The rearrangement links TRBV11-2 to TRBJ2-6, with D possibly matching TRBD2 (6 bases). The V and J ends lost 1 base and 0 bases respectively, with 10 bases between them. The CDR3 has 17 amino acids. The germline V gene has CDR1 SGHAT and CDR2 FQNNGV. The CDR3 bases are TGTGCCAGCAGCTTAGTTGGAGGGAGCTCTGGGGCCAACGTCCTGACTTTC. Translated, it gives CASSLVGGSSGANVLTF.

The rearrangement uses TRBV7-3 and TRBJ2-1; D is unresolved. The CDR3 runs to 12 residues. Germline values: CDR1 SGHTA, CDR2 FQGTGA. Trimming pared 4 bases from V and 8 bases from J, leaving 9 bases between. CDR3 nucleotide sequence: TGTGCCAGCAGCTCCTCTAGGTATGAGCAGTTCTTC. Translated, it gives CASSSSRYEQFF.

The chain links TRBV7-2 to TRBJ2-3; TRBD2 might be the D (5 bases). Trimming pared 4 bases from V and 3 bases from J, leaving 17 bases between. CDR1 is SGHTA, CDR2 FQGNSA, per germline. The CDR3 loop spans 16 amino acids. CDR3 nucleotide sequence: TGTGCCAGCAGCTACCTCGGGGTTAGAGTGACAGATACGCAGTATTTT. Translation gives CASSYLGVRVTDTQYF.

The chain is built from TRBV2 and TRBJ1-5; possible D gene TRBD1, 6 bases. Germline V gene lookup returns CDR1 SNHLY and CDR2 FYNNEI. The CDR3 spans 12 residues. The V end was cut by 8 bases, the J end by 3 bases, with 8 bases between. The CDR3, as DNA: TGTGCCAGCCGGGACACCAATCAGCCCCAGCATTTT. Its translation is CASRDTNQPQHF. Using reference TRBV2 and TRBJ1-5 for the parts outside the CDR3, the full variable domain is EPEVTQTPSHQVTQMGQEVILRCVPISNHLYFYWYRQILGQKVEFLVSFYNNEISEKSEIFDDQFSVERPDGSNFTLKIRSTKLEDSAMYFCASRDTNQPQHFGDGTRLSIL.

CDR3 residues: CASSLPTVDEQYF. The CDR3 region has the DNA TGCGCCAGCAGCTTGCCAACGGTGGACGAGCAGTACTTC. V and J are TRBV5-1 and TRBJ2-7, with no clear D. The germline CDR1 and CDR2 sequences are SGHRS and YFSETQ. V gave up 1 base and J gave up 5 bases, with 10 bases separating them. The CDR3 is 13 residues long.

This clone was observed a handful of times. The chain recombines TRBV10-3 with TRBJ2-5; 7 positions match TRBD1. V lost 6 bases to trimming and J lost 5 bases; unmatched junction nucleotides: 3. This CDR3 is built from 12 residues. Per germline, CDR1 ENHRY and CDR2 SYGVKD. The CDR3 is CAIREQGETQYF. CDR3 in DNA: TGTGCCATCAGAGAACAGGGGGAGACCCAGTACTTC.

This clone was detected a few times. The genes are TRBV20-1 and TRBJ2-5; D is undetermined. Germline CDR1 reads DFQATT; CDR2 reads SNEGSKA (reference sequence). The CDR3 contains 11 residues. V was shortened by 4 bases and J by 5 bases, with 8 bases between the two germline ends. CDR3 in DNA: TGCAGTGCTAAGGGTGGGGAGACCCAGTACTTC. Amino acid sequence: CSAKGGETQYF.

In this sample, this clone turned up a few times. The chain carries TRBV4-2 and TRBJ2-5; tentative D call: TRBD1 (6 bases). V was trimmed by 0 bases and J by 6 bases, leaving 11 bases between them. This CDR3 has 14 residues. The germline gives CDR1 LGHNA, CDR2 YNFKEQ. CDR3 sequence (DNA): TGTGCCAGCAGCCAAGATAGGGGGTGGAAGACCCAGTACTTC. This sequence encodes CASSQDRGWKTQYF.

This chain joins TRBV5-1 and TRBJ2-1, with 9 bases fitting TRBD1. The trim removed 4 bases at V and 0 bases at J, leaving 5 bases unmatched. The germline V gene has CDR1 SGHRS and CDR2 YFSETQ. This CDR3 has 16 amino acids. CDR3 in amino acids: CASSTQGASSYNEQFF. CDR3 nucleotide sequence: TGCGCCAGCAGCACACAGGGGGCGAGCTCCTACAATGAGCAGTTCTTC.

The sample holds a few counts of this clone. Germline and junction disagree at one end, which may indicate a read error. The chain couples TRBV18 to TRBJ2-7; 8 bases are a match to TRBD2. Per germline, CDR1 KGHSH and CDR2 LQKENI. The CDR3 is 15 amino acids. The CDR3 sequence is CASAPTDGGASEQYF. For the CDR3, the DNA is TGTGCCAGCGCACCAACCGACGGGGGGGCCAGCGAGCAGTACTTC.

The gene calls are TRBV11-1 and TRBJ1-2; tentatively, D is TRBD1 (6 bases). The V gene's germline CDR1 is SGHAT and CDR2 FQDESV (reference sequence). The CDR3 has 12 amino acids. Between the trimmed V and J ends, which lost 1 base and 7 bases, there was a span of 7 bases. The CDR3 region is CASSLDRAGYTF. In nucleotides, the CDR3 is TGTGCCAGCAGCTTAGACAGGGCTGGCTACACCTTC.

This clone has just a few counts. The chain links TRBV6-1 to TRBJ2-1; 7 bases align to TRBD2. Unmatched junction bases numbered 10, after V lost 5 bases and J lost 6 bases. Germline-derived CDR1 and CDR2 are MNHNS and SASEGT. CDR3 length: 15 amino acids. As DNA, the CDR3 is TGTGCCAGCAGTTCGCGAGCGGGGATCGGCAATGAGCAGTTCTTC. Protein: CASSSRAGIGNEQFF.

This clone was counted only a few times. The DNA of the CDR3 is TGTGCCAGCAGCTGGGACAGGGAAGAATCACCCCTCCACTTT. Translating gives CASSWDREESPLHF. The chain couples TRBV6-5 to TRBJ1-6, with 9 positions matching TRBD1. Trimming removed 6 bases from V and 10 bases from J; junction bases left unmatched: 7. Germline assignment: CDR1 MNHEY and CDR2 SVGAGI. The length of the CDR3 is 14 residues.

As concerns this clone: Other DNA sequences within the sample encode an identical CDR3. V and J are TRBV15 and TRBJ1-2; 9 bases map to TRBD1. The germline gives CDR1 LNHNV, CDR2 YYDKDF (reference sequence). Trimming cost V 5 bases and J 7 bases; bases outside gene matches: 5. This CDR3 has 13 residues. The CDR3 is CATSAQGASGYTF. For the CDR3, the DNA is TGTGCCACCAGCGCACAGGGGGCAAGTGGCTACACCTTC.

The V call is TRBV6-5, the J call TRBJ2-7; weak D call: TRBD2 (6 bases). The CDR3 spans 14 residues. Trimming took off 5 bases at V and 2 bases at J, with 13 bases between the two ends. The germline V gene encodes CDR1 MNHEY and CDR2 SVGAGI. This chain's CDR3 is CASSEYGRPYEQYF. In DNA form, the CDR3 reads TGTGCCAGCAGTGAATATGGGAGGCCCTACGAGCAGTACTTC.

This clone was counted between two and nine times. The J gene is TRBJ1-6, the V gene TRBV5-6, with D perhaps matching TRBD1 (6 bases). The CDR3 runs 13 residues. CDR1 is SGHDT, CDR2 YYEEEE, per germline. V was pared by 4 bases and J by 13 bases, with 15 bases between. CDR3 DNA: TGTGCCAGCAGCACAAAAGGGGGAGCGCCCCTCCACTTT. This sequence encodes CASSTKGGAPLHF.

The CDR3 region is CASSNRTSGTDTQYF. The CDR3 nucleotides read TGTGCCAGCAGCAACCGGACTAGCGGGACAGATACGCAGTATTTT. The chain carries TRBV7-3 and TRBJ2-3, with TRBD2 matching 11 bases. Germline V gives CDR1 SGHTA, CDR2 FQGTGA. V was pared by 5 bases and J by 3 bases, with 4 bases of the junction left unmatched. The CDR3 is 15 residues long.

This clone was seen a handful of times. V is TRBV18 and J is TRBJ2-3; 12 nucleotides line up with TRBD2. The CDR3 totals 16 residues. Trimming cost V 6 bases and J 2 bases; bases outside gene matches: 6. Per the germline V gene, CDR1 is KGHSH and CDR2 is LQKENI. Written as DNA, the CDR3 is TGTGCCAGCTCCCCAAGGACTAGCGGGAACACAGATACGCAGTATTTT. It codes for CASSPRTSGNTDTQYF.

This rearrangement joins TRBV6-5 to TRBJ1-3, with TRBD1 as a possible D gene (5 bases). The V gene's germline CDR1 is MNHEY and CDR2 SVGAGI. Trimming stripped 7 bases from V and 4 bases from J, with 14 bases between. CDR3 size: 14 residues. The CDR3 spells CASTQGGIGNTIYF. CDR3 in DNA: TGTGCCAGCACCCAGGGAGGGATAGGAAACACCATATATTTT.

V and J are TRBV16 and TRBJ2-7; D uncertain. This CDR3 is built from 14 residues. Looked up from germline, CDR1 is KGHSY and CDR2 is FQNENV. V shed 4 bases and J shed 2 bases, with 12 bases lying between them. CDR3 nucleotide sequence: TGTGCCAGCAGCCGACGGGCCGAAACCTACGAGCAGTACTTC. Amino acids: CASSRRAETYEQYF.

A few counts support this clone. The rearrangement joins TRBV6-5 to TRBJ1-2; D might be TRBD1 (5 bases). Germline CDR1 MNHEY, CDR2 SVGAGI. Trimming shortened V by 8 bases and J by 3 bases, and 13 bases separated the two germline ends. The CDR3 extends over 13 amino acids. The CDR3 DNA reads TGTGCCAGCGTGGGGACCGAGGACTATGGCTACACCTTC. Translation gives CASVGTEDYGYTF.

This clone was seen a handful of times. The chain recombines TRBV9 with TRBJ1-1; D gene unclear. This CDR3 has 13 residues. CDR1 is SGDLS, CDR2 YYNGEE, per germline. V was pared by 0 bases and J by 3 bases, with 6 bases between. This chain's CDR3 is CASSVATYTEAFF. The CDR3 DNA follows: TGTGCCAGCAGCGTAGCTACGTACACTGAAGCTTTCTTT.

This rearrangement joins TRBV28 to TRBJ1-2, with 9 bases identical to TRBD1. The germline CDR1 and CDR2 sequences are MDHEN and SYDVKM. Trimming removed 7 bases from V and 7 bases from J; junction bases left unmatched: 13. The CDR3 totals 15 residues. CDR3 loop: CASKTPGQGLVGYTF. The DNA for the CDR3 is TGTGCCAGCAAAACCCCGGGACAGGGATTAGTTGGCTACACCTTC.

This clone has more than one count but fewer than ten. The chain links TRBV5-1 to TRBJ1-2; D is unresolved. The CDR3 contains 14 residues. Germline V gives CDR1 SGHRS, CDR2 YFSETQ. V shed 0 bases and J shed 7 bases, with 13 bases lying between them. The CDR3 here is CASSLDGGIGGYTF. In DNA, the CDR3 is TGCGCCAGCAGCTTGGATGGAGGAATTGGTGGCTACACCTTC. The full variable domain, with the rest looked up from reference TRBV5-1 and TRBJ1-2, is KAGVTQTPRYLIKTRGQQVTLSCSPISGHRSVSWYQQTPGQGLQFLFEYFSETQRNKGNFPGRFSGRQFSNSRSEMNVSTLELGDSALYLCASSLDGGIGGYTFGSGTRLTVV.

This sequence joins TRBV4-3 and TRBJ1-3; the D is unclear. CDR1 is LGHNA and CDR2 is YSLEER in the germline V gene. CDR3 size: 12 residues. Trimming shortened V by 3 bases and J by 8 bases, and 8 bases separated the two germline ends. The CDR3 DNA reads TGCGCCAGCAGCCATCATCGGGACACCATATATTTT. As protein: CASSHHRDTIYF.

In its sample, this clone was seen a few times. The rearrangement links TRBV29-1 to TRBJ1-2; D is perhaps TRBD1 (6 bases). Trimming took 6 bases from V and 3 from J, leaving 14 bases between them. Per germline, CDR1 SQVTM and CDR2 ANQGSEA. The CDR3 covers 13 residues. The chain's CDR3 is CSVTTGADYGYTF. Here the CDR3 DNA reads TGCAGCGTCACGACAGGAGCCGACTATGGCTACACCTTC.

This chain joins TRBV30 and TRBJ1-6; 7 nucleotides agree with TRBD1. The CDR3 runs to 14 residues. Per the germline V gene, CDR1 is GTSNPN and CDR2 is SVGIG (reference sequence). V was pared by 2 bases and J by 7 bases, with 5 bases of the junction left unmatched. The CDR3 DNA reads as TGTGCCTGGAGTATGGGACAGTTAAATTCACCCCTCCACTTT. Amino acids: CAWSMGQLNSPLHF.

This clone was observed a few times. This rearrangement joins TRBV7-2 to TRBJ1-2, with D possibly TRBD1 on 5 matching bases. There are 13 residues in the CDR3. The V end was cut by 5 bases, the J end by 8 bases, with 15 bases between. Germline V gene data show CDR1 as SGHTA and CDR2 as FQGNSA. CDR3 DNA sequence: TGTGCCAGCAGCCCCGATGGGAGGGGCGGCTACACCTTC. Translated: CASSPDGRGGYTF.

This clone came up a few times. The rearrangement joins TRBV4-2 to TRBJ1-2, with 11 bases that match TRBD1. Germline values: CDR1 LGHNA, CDR2 YNFKEQ. V was clipped by 4 bases and J by 1 base; unmatched bases: 14. The CDR3 length is 19 residues. The CDR3 here is CASSPSRPGTGGNNYGYTF. DNA for the CDR3: TGTGCCAGCAGCCCGTCCCGTCCCGGGACAGGGGGTAATAACTATGGCTACACCTTC.